One and the same sample provided the 3 T cell receptor beta chains below, sequenced in a study of control samples from healthy donors and cancer patients. Repertoires were generated with immunoSEQ multiplex PCR, while TCRdb's copy carries only in-frame clones and drops some. Among around 170,000 clones listed, almost 90% were seen once. The sample consisted of blood. The receptors derive from a woman in her thirties in good health.

The chain is built from TRBV11-2 and TRBJ2-7; 7 bases align to TRBD1. V lost 6 bases, J lost 1 base, and 6 bases stayed unmatched. The CDR3 has 14 residues. Per the germline V gene, CDR1 is SGHAT and CDR2 is FQNNGV. The CDR3 DNA sequence: TGTGCCAGCAGACCTGGGACAGCGTCCTACGAGCAGTACTTC. Residues: CASRPGTASYEQYF.

The gene calls are TRBV5-6 and TRBJ2-3; the match to TRBD1 covers 7 bases. CDR1 SGHDT and CDR2 YYEEEE come from the germline V gene. The V segment lost 3 bases and the J segment 2 bases; nucleotides outside the gene matches: 6. The CDR3 spans 15 residues. In nucleotides, the CDR3 is TGTGCCAGCAGCTGGTCCGGGACAGTCACAGATACGCAGTATTTT. This encodes CASSWSGTVTDTQYF. The whole variable domain, remainder taken from reference TRBV5-6 and TRBJ2-3, is DAGVTQSPTHLIKTRGQQVTLRCSPKSGHDTVSWYQQALGQGPQFIFQYYEEEERQRGNFPDRFSGHQFPNYSSELNVNALLLGDSALYLCASSWSGTVTDTQYFGPGTRLTVL.

Notes on this clone: One junction end disagrees with the germline gene, perhaps due to a read error. The chain couples TRBV7-7 to TRBJ2-5; D could derive from TRBD1 or TRBD2 (5 bases each). In germline, CDR1 is SSHAT, CDR2 FNYEAQ (reference sequence). The CDR3 has 13 amino acids. CDR3 region: CASSSRGPETQYF. The DNA of the CDR3 is TGTGCTAGCAGCTCCCGGGGCCCCGAGACCCAGTACTTC.